Here is one T cell receptor beta chain with its context. This entry belongs to a study of blood T cell repertoires in COVID-19. Deletions cut 1 base from V and 0 bases from J, with 10 bases between. This CDR3 has 15 residues. Germline-derived CDR1 and CDR2 are MGHRA and YSYEKL. The repertoire was sequenced with immunoSEQ multiplex PCR; TCRdb's copy has only in-frame clones and lacks some. The table lists approximately 99,000 clones, just over 85% of them singletons. V usage is TRBV4-1 and J usage is TRBJ2-7; maybe TRBD2 (6 bases). The TCR was taken from a human donor in a cohort sampled during active COVID-19. The sample taken for sequencing was peripheral blood. CDR3 bases: TGCGCCAGCAGCCAAGTCGTGGGGGGCTCCTACGAGCAGTACTTC. As protein: CASSQVVGGSYEQYF.